This T cell receptor (beta chain) comes out of a study of early T cells in non-severe SARS-CoV-2 infection. Overall study context: RNA in bulk from unsorted whole blood was sequenced, and chains were unpaired.

This clonotype was counted many times. Unique molecular identifier tags were affixed to discrete cDNA molecules. Each CDR3 protein gets one entry after TCRdb re-called the 5' RACE reads with MiXCR. The sample gives tens of thousands of distinct CDR3 sequences, around 5.6% of which show up once; roughly 8.1% is in the top ten. The CDR3 covers 18 residues. V shed 0 bases and J shed 4 bases, with 20 bases lying between them. In germline, CDR1 is MNHNY, CDR2 SVGAGI (reference sequence). The sequence came from an adult who was a healthcare worker with PCR-confirmed SARS-CoV-2 infection or an uninfected control (not recorded which). The genes are TRBV6-6 and TRBJ2-3; D possibly matches TRBD1 or TRBD2 (5 bases each). The sample consisted of whole blood. The CDR3 sequence is CASSYSIPGRPPSDTQYF. CDR3 DNA: TGTGCCAGCAGTTACTCGATCCCGGGACGCCCCCCGTCAGATACGCAGTATTTT.